These 13 T cell receptor beta chains originate from one sample sequenced in a study of blood T cell repertoires in COVID-19. The table came from immunoSEQ multiplex PCR; TCRdb's copy has only in-frame clones and leaves some out. The sample gives about 180,000 clones, around nine tenths of which show up once; around 0.5% is in the top ten. The sequenced material came from peripheral blood. The origin of the receptors is a man aged 55 to 69 with COVID-19, enrolled during active disease.

V gene TRBV11-3 combines with J gene TRBJ2-4; D is unresolved. Trimming stripped 4 bases from V and 7 bases from J, with 11 bases between. The CDR3 contains 13 residues. From germline, CDR1 is SGHNT and CDR2 YENEEA. This chain's CDR3 is CASSSKTSNIQYF. Written as DNA, the CDR3 is TGTGCCAGCAGCTCGAAGACAAGTAACATTCAGTACTTC.

The chain links TRBV6-6 to TRBJ1-1; D call uncertain. Trimming left V 3 bases short and J 1 base short, with 12 bases between. Germline V gene sequence: CDR1 MNHNY, CDR2 SVGAGI (reference sequence). This CDR3 has 15 amino acids. DNA of the CDR3: TGTGCCAGCAGTTATGTCGTGCAGAAGAACACTGAAGCTTTCTTT. Its protein product is CASSYVVQKNTEAFF.

This rearrangement joins TRBV6-1 to TRBJ1-1; a weak D match, TRBD1 (5 bases). CDR3 size: 15 residues. Trimming took off 1 base at V and 7 bases at J, with 16 bases between the two ends. Germline values: CDR1 MNHNS, CDR2 SASEGT. The DNA of the CDR3 is TGTGCCAGCAGTGAAGAGCCAGGGCAAGTATTTGAAGCTTTCTTT. Its translation: CASSEEPGQVFEAFF.

V gene TRBV19 combines with J gene TRBJ2-7, with a tentative D call TRBD1 (6 bases). The germline V and J ends were trimmed by 1 base and 4 bases, with 17 bases remaining between them. Germline-derived CDR1 and CDR2 are LNHDA and SQIVND (reference sequence). CDR3 size: 16 residues. The CDR3 coding sequence is TGTGCCAGTAGTATAGGGGGGTCAGGGGCAAGTTACGAGCAGTACTTC. This sequence encodes CASSIGGSGASYEQYF.

As to this clone: The identical CDR3 is also encoded by other nucleotide sequences in the sample. This chain uses TRBV7-2 with TRBJ2-3; no firm D call. CDR1 is SGHTA, CDR2 FQGNSA, per germline. The CDR3 has 12 amino acids. V shed 2 bases and J shed 3 bases, with 3 bases lying between them. In nucleotides, the CDR3 is TGTGCCAGCAGCTTATCGACAGATACGCAGTATTTT. Encoded protein: CASSLSTDTQYF.

The V gene is TRBV7-2, the J gene TRBJ2-7, with D perhaps TRBD1 (5 bases). The CDR3 has 15 amino acids. The V end lost 5 bases, the J end lost 2 bases, and 16 bases lay between the germline ends. The V gene's germline CDR1 is SGHTA and CDR2 FQGNSA. The CDR3 spells CASSKGQTTTYEQYF. CDR3 bases: TGTGCCAGCAGCAAAGGACAAACCACCACCTACGAGCAGTACTTC.

This clone was observed once. J is TRBJ1-4 and V is TRBV13; D is unclear. V lost 2 bases and J lost 4, with 8 bases in between. Per the germline V gene, CDR1 is PRHDT and CDR2 is FYEKMQ (reference sequence). CDR3 length equals 14 residues. The DNA of the CDR3 is TGTGCCAGCAGCTTATATCTCAGTAATGAAAAACTGTTTTTT. Translating gives CASSLYLSNEKLFF. Filled out from reference TRBV13 and TRBJ1-4, the complete variable domain reads AAGVIQSPRHLIKEKRETATLKCYPIPRHDTVYWYQQGPGQDPQFLISFYEKMQSDKGSIPDRFSAQQFSDYHSELNMSSLELGDSALYFCASSLYLSNEKLFFGSGTQLSVL.

The V and J genes are TRBV5-4 and TRBJ2-1; 8 positions match TRBD2. There are 16 residues in the CDR3. J gave up 0 bases and V 0 bases, and 2 bases lay outside the gene matches. Germline V gene lookup returns CDR1 SGHNT and CDR2 YYREEE (reference sequence). The CDR3 protein is CASSLGLAGSYNEQFF. The CDR3 nucleotides are TGTGCCAGCAGCTTGGGGCTAGCGGGCTCCTACAATGAGCAGTTCTTC.

V and J are TRBV19 and TRBJ1-3; D is possibly TRBD1 (5 bases). Germline values: CDR1 LNHDA, CDR2 SQIVND (reference sequence). With 5 bases removed from V and 0 bases from J, the gap between germline ends came to 11 bases. This CDR3 has 15 amino acids. CDR3 nucleotide sequence: TGTGCCAGTAGTCTCCGACAGACCTCTGGAAACACCATATATTTT. This encodes CASSLRQTSGNTIYF.

The gene calls are TRBV7-8 and TRBJ2-5; weak D call: TRBD2 (6 bases). The CDR3 is 16 residues long. Germline CDR1 SGHVS, CDR2 FQNEAQ. V lost 1 base, J lost 5 bases, and 17 bases lay in between. The CDR3 DNA reads TGTGCCAGCAGCTTAGGTTTCGCGGGGACTGGGGAGACCCAGTACTTC. It translates to CASSLGFAGTGETQYF.

The V gene is TRBV29-1, the J gene TRBJ2-3; TRBD2 is a possible D gene (5 bases). Between the trimmed V and J ends, which lost 5 bases and 6 bases, there was a span of 18 bases. The length of the CDR3 is 14 residues. From germline, CDR1 is SQVTM and CDR2 ANQGSEA. In DNA, the CDR3 is TGCAGCGTTCCTCCTTTCGGGGTTTGGGATACGCAGTATTTT. As protein: CSVPPFGVWDTQYF.

J is TRBJ1-2 and V is TRBV9; 9 nucleotides agree with TRBD1. This CDR3 spans 15 amino acids. The germline gives CDR1 SGDLS, CDR2 YYNGEE. Losses at the gene ends were 2 bases for V and 4 bases for J; bases not matched to a gene: 6. As DNA, the CDR3 is TGTGCCAGCAGCGTTACAGGGGGCGCCGCCTATGGCTACACCTTC. Encoded protein: CASSVTGGAAYGYTF.

The V and J genes are TRBV6-5 and TRBJ1-6; TRBD1 might be the D (5 bases). The CDR3 loop spans 16 amino acids. V was clipped by 2 bases and J by 9 bases, with 17 bases between them. Germline-derived CDR1 and CDR2 are MNHEY and SVGAGI. Here the CDR3 reads CASSYEGSGLGSPLHF. CDR3 in DNA: TGTGCCAGCAGTTACGAAGGGTCAGGGTTGGGTTCACCCCTCCACTTT.